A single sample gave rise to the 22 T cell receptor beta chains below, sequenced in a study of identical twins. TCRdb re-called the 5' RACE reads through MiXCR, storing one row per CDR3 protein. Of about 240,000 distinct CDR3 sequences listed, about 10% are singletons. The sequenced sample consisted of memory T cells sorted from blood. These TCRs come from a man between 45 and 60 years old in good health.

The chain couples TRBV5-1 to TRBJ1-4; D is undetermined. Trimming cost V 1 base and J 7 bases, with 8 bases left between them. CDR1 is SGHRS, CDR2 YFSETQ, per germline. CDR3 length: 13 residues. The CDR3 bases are TGCGCCAGCAGCTTGTTGCCAGTTGAAAAACTGTTTTTT. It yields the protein CASSLLPVEKLFF.

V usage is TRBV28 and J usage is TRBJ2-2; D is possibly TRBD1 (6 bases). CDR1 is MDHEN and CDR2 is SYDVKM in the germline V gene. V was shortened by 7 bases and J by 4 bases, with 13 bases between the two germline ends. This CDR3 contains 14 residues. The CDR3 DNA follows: TGTGCCAGCAATCCGGGACACACCACCGGGGAGCTGTTTTTT. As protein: CASNPGHTTGELFF.

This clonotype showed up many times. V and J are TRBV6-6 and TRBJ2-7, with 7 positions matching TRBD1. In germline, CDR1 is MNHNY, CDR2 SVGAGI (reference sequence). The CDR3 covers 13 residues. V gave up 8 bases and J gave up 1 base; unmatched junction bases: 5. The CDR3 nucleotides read TGTGCCAGCGAAGGACAGGTTTCCTACGAGCAGTACTTC. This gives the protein CASEGQVSYEQYF.

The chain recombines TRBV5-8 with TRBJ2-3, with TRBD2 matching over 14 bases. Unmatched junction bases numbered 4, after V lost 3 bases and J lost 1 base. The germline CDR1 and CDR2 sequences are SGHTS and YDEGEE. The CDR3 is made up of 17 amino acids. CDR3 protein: CASSSGTSGGGTDTQYF. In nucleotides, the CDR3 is TGTGCCAGCAGCTCCGGGACTAGCGGGGGAGGCACAGATACGCAGTATTTT.

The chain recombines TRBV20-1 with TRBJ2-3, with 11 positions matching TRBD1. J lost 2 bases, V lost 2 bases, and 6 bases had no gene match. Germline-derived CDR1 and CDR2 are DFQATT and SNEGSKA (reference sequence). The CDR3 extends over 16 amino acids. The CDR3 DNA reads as TGCAGTGCTAGACGTTGGGACAGGGGGTCCACAGATACGCAGTATTTT. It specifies CSARRWDRGSTDTQYF.

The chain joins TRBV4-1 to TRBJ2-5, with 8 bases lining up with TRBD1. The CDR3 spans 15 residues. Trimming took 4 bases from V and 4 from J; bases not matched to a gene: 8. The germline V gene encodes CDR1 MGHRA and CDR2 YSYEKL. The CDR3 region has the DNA TGCGCCAGCAGCCTAGGCCGGGACAGGACAGAGACCCAGTACTTC. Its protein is CASSLGRDRTETQYF.

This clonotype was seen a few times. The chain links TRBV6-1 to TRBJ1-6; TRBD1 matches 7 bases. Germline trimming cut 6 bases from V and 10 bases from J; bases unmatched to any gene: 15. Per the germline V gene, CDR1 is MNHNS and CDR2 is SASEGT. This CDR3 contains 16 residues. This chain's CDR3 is CASSLQTGLKGSPLHF. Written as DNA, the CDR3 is TGTGCCAGCAGCCTCCAGACAGGGCTAAAAGGATCACCCCTCCACTTT.

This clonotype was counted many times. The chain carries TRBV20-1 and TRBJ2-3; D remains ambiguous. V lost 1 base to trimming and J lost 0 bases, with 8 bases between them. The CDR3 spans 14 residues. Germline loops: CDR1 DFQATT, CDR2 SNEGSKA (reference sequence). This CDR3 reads CSARGPASTDTQYF. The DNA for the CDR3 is TGCAGTGCTAGAGGGCCAGCTAGCACAGATACGCAGTATTTT.

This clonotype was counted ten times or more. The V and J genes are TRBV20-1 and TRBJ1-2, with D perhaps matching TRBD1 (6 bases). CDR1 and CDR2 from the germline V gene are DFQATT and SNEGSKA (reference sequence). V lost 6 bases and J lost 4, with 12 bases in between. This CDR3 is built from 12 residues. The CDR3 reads CSAWTDFYGYTF. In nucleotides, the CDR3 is TGCAGTGCCTGGACAGACTTCTATGGCTACACCTTC.

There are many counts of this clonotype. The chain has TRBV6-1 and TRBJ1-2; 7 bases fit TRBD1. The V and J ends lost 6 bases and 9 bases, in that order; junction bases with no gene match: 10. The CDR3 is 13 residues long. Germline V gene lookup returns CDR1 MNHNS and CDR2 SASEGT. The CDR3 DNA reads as TGTGCCAGCAGAGGGGAGACAGGGAGCAGCTACACCTTC. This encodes CASRGETGSSYTF.

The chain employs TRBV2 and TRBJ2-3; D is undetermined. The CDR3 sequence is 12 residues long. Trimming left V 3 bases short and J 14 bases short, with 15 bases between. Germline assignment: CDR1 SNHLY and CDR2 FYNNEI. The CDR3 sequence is CASSERRRSGYF. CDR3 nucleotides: TGTGCCAGCAGTGAGAGAAGGAGAAGTGGGTATTTT.

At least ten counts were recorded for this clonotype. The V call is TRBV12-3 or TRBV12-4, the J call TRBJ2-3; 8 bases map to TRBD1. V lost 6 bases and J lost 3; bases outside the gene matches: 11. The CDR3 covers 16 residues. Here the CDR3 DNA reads TGTGCCAGCAGAAGCCCGGACAGGGCAAATACAGATACGCAGTATTTT. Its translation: CASRSPDRANTDTQYF.

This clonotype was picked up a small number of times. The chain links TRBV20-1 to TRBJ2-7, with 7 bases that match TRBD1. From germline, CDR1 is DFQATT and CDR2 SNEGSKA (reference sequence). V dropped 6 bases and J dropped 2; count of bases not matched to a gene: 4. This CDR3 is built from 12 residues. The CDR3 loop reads CSARTGTYEQYF. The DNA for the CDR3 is TGCAGTGCAAGGACAGGAACCTACGAGCAGTACTTC.

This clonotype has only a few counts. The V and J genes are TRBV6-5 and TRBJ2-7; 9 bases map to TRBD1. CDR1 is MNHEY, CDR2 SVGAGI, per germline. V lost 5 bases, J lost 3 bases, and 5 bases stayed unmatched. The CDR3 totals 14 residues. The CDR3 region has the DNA TGTGCCAGCAGTACCTCGGACAGGGGCTACGAGCAGTACTTC. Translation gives CASSTSDRGYEQYF.

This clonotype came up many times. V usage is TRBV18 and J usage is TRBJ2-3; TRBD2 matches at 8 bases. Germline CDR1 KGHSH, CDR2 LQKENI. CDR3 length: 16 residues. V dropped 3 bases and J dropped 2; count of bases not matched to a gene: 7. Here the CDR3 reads CASSPRREAPTDTQYF. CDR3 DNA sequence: TGTGCCAGCTCACCCCGGCGGGAGGCCCCCACAGATACGCAGTATTTT.

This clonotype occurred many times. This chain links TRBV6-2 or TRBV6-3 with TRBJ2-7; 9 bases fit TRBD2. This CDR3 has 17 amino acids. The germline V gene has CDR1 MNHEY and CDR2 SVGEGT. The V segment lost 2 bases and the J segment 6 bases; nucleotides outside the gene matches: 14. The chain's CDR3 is CASSYLKGGLADGEQYF. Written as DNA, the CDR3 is TGTGCCAGCAGTTACCTCAAAGGGGGACTAGCAGATGGCGAGCAGTACTTC.

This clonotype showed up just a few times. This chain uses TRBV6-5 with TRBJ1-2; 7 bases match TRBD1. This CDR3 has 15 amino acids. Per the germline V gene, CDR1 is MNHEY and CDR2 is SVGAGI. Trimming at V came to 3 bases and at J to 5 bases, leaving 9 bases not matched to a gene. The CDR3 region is CASSYSATGKYGYTF. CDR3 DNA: TGTGCCAGCAGTTATTCGGCGACAGGGAAATATGGCTACACCTTC.

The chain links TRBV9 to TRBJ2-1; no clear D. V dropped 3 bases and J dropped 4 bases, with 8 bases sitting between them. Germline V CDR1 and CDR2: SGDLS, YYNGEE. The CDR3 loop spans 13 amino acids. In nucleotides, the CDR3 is TGTGCCAGCAGCGAAAGCGTTTACAATGAGCAGTTCTTC. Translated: CASSESVYNEQFF. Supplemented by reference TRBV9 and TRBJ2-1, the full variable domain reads DSGVTQTPKHLITATGQRVTLRCSPRSGDLSVYWYQQSLDQGLQFLIQYYNGEERAKGNILERFSAQQFPDLHSELNLSSLELGDSALYFCASSESVYNEQFFGPGTRLTVL.

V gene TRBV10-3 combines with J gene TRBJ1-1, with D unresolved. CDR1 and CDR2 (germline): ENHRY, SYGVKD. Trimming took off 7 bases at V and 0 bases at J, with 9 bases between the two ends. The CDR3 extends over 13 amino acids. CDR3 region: CAINEGMNTEAFF. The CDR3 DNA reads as TGTGCCATCAATGAAGGAATGAACACTGAAGCTTTCTTT.

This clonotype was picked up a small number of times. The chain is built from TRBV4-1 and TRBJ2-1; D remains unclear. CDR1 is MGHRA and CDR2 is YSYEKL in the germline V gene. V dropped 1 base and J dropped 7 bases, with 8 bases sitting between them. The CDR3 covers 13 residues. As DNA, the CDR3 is TGCGCCAGCAGCCAAGCATACGAGAATGAGCAGTTCTTC. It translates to CASSQAYENEQFF.

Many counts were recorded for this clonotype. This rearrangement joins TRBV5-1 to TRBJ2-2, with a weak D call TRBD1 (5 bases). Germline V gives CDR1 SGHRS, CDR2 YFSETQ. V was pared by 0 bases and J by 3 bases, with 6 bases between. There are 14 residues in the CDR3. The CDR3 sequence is CASSLVRDTGELFF. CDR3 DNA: TGCGCCAGCAGCTTGGTCAGGGACACCGGGGAGCTGTTTTTT. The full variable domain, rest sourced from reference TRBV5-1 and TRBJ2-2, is KAGVTQTPRYLIKTRGQQVTLSCSPISGHRSVSWYQQTPGQGLQFLFEYFSETQRNKGNFPGRFSGRQFSNSRSEMNVSTLELGDSALYLCASSLVRDTGELFFGEGSRLTVL.

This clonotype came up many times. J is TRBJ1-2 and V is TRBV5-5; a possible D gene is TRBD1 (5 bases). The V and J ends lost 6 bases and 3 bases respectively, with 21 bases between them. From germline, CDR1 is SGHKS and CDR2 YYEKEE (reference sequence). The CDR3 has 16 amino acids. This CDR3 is CASTWGIYGGDYGYTF. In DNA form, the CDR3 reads TGTGCCAGCACCTGGGGTATCTACGGGGGGGACTATGGCTACACCTTC.